A single sample is the source of the 14 T cell receptor beta chains below, sequenced in a study of regulatory T cells in long-lasting Graves disease. As for time point: newly diagnosed GD, antithyroid drugs for less than 3 months. Researchers made the TCR library from RNA that was extracted from PBMCs. Building of the TCR beta libraries involved iRepertoire HTBI primers and Arm-PCR of CDR3 regions. MiXCR, run by TCRdb on the multiplex PCR reads, gives a single entry per CDR3 protein. There are about 450,000 distinct CDR3 sequences in the sample; roughly 15% occur only once, and approximately 17% lies in the top ten. The data were also submitted as part of a second study, on T cells in Graves' hyperthyroidism and ophthalmopathy.

This specimen was peripheral blood mononuclear cells (PBMCs), taken at new diagnosis, from a patient treated with antithyroid drugs. The receptor set was obtained from a woman aged 45-65 years with Graves disease.

The gene calls are TRBV28 and TRBJ1-4; D ambiguous. Looked up from germline, CDR1 is MDHEN and CDR2 is SYDVKM. The CDR3 spans 11 residues. V gave up 3 bases and J gave up 8 bases, with 4 bases separating them. CDR3 bases: TGTGCCAGCAGTTTCCTGGAAAAACTGTTTTTT. Its protein is CASSFLEKLFF. The variable domain in full, with the rest retrieved from reference TRBV28 and TRBJ1-4, is DVKVTQSSRYLVKRTGEKVFLECVQDMDHENMFWYRQDPGLGLRLIYFSYDVKMKEKGDIPEGYSVSREKKERFSLILESASTNQTSMYLCASSFLEKLFFGSGTQLSVL.

This clonotype has a count of ten or more. J is TRBJ1-5 and V is TRBV3-1, with D maybe TRBD1 (5 bases). Between the trimmed V and J ends, which lost 4 bases and 4 bases, there was a span of 11 bases. Germline loops: CDR1 LGHDT, CDR2 YNNKEL (reference sequence). The CDR3 sequence is 14 residues long. The CDR3 region is CASSPKPGNQPQHF. The CDR3 DNA is TGTGCCAGCAGCCCGAAACCAGGGAATCAGCCCCAGCATTTT. Supplemented by reference TRBV3-1 and TRBJ1-5, the full variable domain reads DTAVSQTPKYLVTQMGNDKSIKCEQNLGHDTMYWYKQDSKKFLKIMFSYNNKELIINETVPNRFSPKSPDKAHLNLHINSLELGDSAVYFCASSPKPGNQPQHFGDGTRLSIL.

A few counts support this clonotype. The rearrangement links TRBV5-1 to TRBJ1-1, with unresolved D. The CDR3 covers 14 residues. From germline, CDR1 is SGHRS and CDR2 YFSETQ. V lost 4 bases to trimming and J lost 1 base, with 11 bases between them. Here the CDR3 DNA reads TGCGCCAGCAGCCTCCCGGGTCAGAACACTGAAGCTTTCTTT. Translated, it gives CASSLPGQNTEAFF.

In regard to this clonotype: A much larger clone sits a single nucleotide away, making a read error possible. V usage is TRBV7-9 and J usage is TRBJ2-4; tentatively, D is TRBD1 (6 bases). Trimming took off 5 bases at V and 9 bases at J, with 17 bases between the two ends. Germline V gene sequence: CDR1 SEHNR, CDR2 FQNEAQ (reference sequence). The CDR3 consists of 14 residues. The CDR3 DNA reads TGTGCCAGCAGCCCCCCTGGGGGACAAAGCATTCAGTACTTC. Its protein product is CASSPPGGQSIQYF. Full variable domain (missing parts from reference TRBV7-9 and TRBJ2-4): DTGVSQNPRHKITKRGQNVTFRCDPISEHNRLYWYRQTLGQGPEFLTYFQNEAQLEKSRLLSDRFSAERPKGSFSTLEIQRTEQGDSAMYLCASSPPGGQSIQYFGAGTRLSVL.

With regard to this clonotype: A read error likely explains this, since a far larger clone differs by one base. The chain joins TRBV2 to TRBJ2-1; 9 bases map to TRBD2. CDR3 length equals 15 residues. V lost 4 bases, J lost 4 bases, and 5 bases stayed unmatched. The germline gives CDR1 SNHLY, CDR2 FYNNEI. The CDR3 protein is CASSGTSDPYNEQFF. In DNA, the CDR3 is TGTGCCAGCAGTGGGACTAGCGATCCTTACAATGAGCAGTTCTTC.

This chain joins TRBV3-1 and TRBJ2-7; a possible D gene is TRBD2 (7 bases). The CDR3 totals 14 residues. Germline lookup yields CDR1 LGHDT and CDR2 YNNKEL (reference sequence). The V end was cut by 4 bases, the J end by 4 bases, with 14 bases between. CDR3 DNA sequence: TGTGCCAGCAGCCCCCATAGGGGGGGGTACGAGCAGTACTTC. Translation: CASSPHRGGYEQYF.

The table lists this clonotype with a few counts. At one end, the junction sequence differs from germline, possibly due to a read error. V is TRBV14 and J is TRBJ2-5, with a weak D call TRBD1 (6 bases). The germline V gene has CDR1 SGHDN and CDR2 FVKESK. This CDR3 spans 11 amino acids. The DNA of the CDR3 is TGTGCCCGCAGGGGAAAAGAGACCCAGTACTTC. Translated: CARRGKETQYF.

This clonotype was found many times. V is TRBV2 and J is TRBJ1-1; tentatively, D is TRBD1 (5 bases). Germline CDR1 SNHLY, CDR2 FYNNEI. The CDR3 has 15 amino acids. V lost 2 bases and J 6 bases, leaving 16 bases between the germline ends. This CDR3 is CASSEQGTSVAEAFF. CDR3 in DNA: TGTGCCAGCAGTGAACAGGGTACCAGTGTCGCTGAAGCTTTCTTT.

This clonotype was detected ten times or more. This sequence joins TRBV11-3 and TRBJ2-1, with a possible D match to TRBD1 (6 bases). Per the germline V gene, CDR1 is SGHNT and CDR2 is YENEEA. Deletions cut 1 base from V and 7 bases from J, with 11 bases between. The CDR3 covers 14 residues. In DNA form, the CDR3 reads TGTGCCAGCAGCTTAGGACAGGTAGGGAATGAGCAGTTCTTC. Translation gives CASSLGQVGNEQFF.

This clonotype showed up many times. The chain has TRBV18 and TRBJ2-3; TRBD1 aligns across 7 bases. This CDR3 comprises 15 residues. J gave up 2 bases and V 6 bases, and 8 bases lay outside the gene matches. Germline V gives CDR1 KGHSH, CDR2 LQKENI. Here the CDR3 DNA reads TGTGCCAGCTCGGTAAGGACAGGAGCCACAGATACGCAGTATTTT. This encodes CASSVRTGATDTQYF.

This clonotype was observed at least ten times. V and J are TRBV29-1 and TRBJ2-1; 11 nucleotides agree with TRBD1. The CDR3 is made up of 16 amino acids. Germline CDR1 SQVTM, CDR2 ANQGSEA. Trimming took 1 base from V and 4 from J; bases not matched to a gene: 6. CDR3 amino acids: CSVEVGDRGGYNEQFF. The CDR3, as DNA: TGCAGCGTTGAAGTGGGGGACAGGGGGGGATACAATGAGCAGTTCTTC.

This clonotype was found many times. The chain is built from TRBV12-3 or TRBV12-4 and TRBJ2-1, with D perhaps TRBD1 or TRBD2 (5 bases each). V lost 4 bases and J lost 5, with 18 bases in between. This CDR3 comprises 16 residues. The CDR3 region has the DNA TGTGCCAGCAGTTCCCTCGGGACCTCACCCAACAATGAGCAGTTCTTC. It encodes CASSSLGTSPNNEQFF.

This clonotype was seen at least ten times. This sequence joins TRBV10-1 and TRBJ2-7; D is unresolved. The germline V and J ends were trimmed by 4 bases and 6 bases, with 13 bases remaining between them. Per the germline V gene, CDR1 is WNHNN and CDR2 is SYGVQD (reference sequence). CDR3 size: 13 residues. As DNA, the CDR3 is TGCGCCAGCAGTGTGCACAGTTCTTCCGAGCAGTACTTC. Translated: CASSVHSSSEQYF.

This clonotype occurred many times. This chain connects TRBV20-1 to TRBJ2-7; 9 positions match TRBD1. V dropped 5 bases and J dropped 5; count of bases not matched to a gene: 7. The CDR3 has 13 amino acids. CDR1 DFQATT and CDR2 SNEGSKA come from the germline V gene (reference sequence). CDR3 in amino acids: CSAPLGQGHEQYF. DNA for the CDR3: TGCAGTGCTCCCCTGGGACAGGGACACGAGCAGTACTTC.